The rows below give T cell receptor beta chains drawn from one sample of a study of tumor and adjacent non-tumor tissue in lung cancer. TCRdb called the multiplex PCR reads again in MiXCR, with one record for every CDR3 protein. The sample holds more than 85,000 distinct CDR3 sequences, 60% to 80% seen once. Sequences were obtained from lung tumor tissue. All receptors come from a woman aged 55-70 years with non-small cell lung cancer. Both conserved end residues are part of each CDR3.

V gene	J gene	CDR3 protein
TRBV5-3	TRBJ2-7	CAKSLDGRSAYEQYF
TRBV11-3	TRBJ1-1	CASTLDSGRGTEAIF
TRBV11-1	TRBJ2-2	CASSPRLAVESTGELFF
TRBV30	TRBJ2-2	CAWSQREFDTGELLF
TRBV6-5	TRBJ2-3	CASSYAAGGSADTQYF
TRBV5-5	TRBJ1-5	CASSISGLGSQPQHF
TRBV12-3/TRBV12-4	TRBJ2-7	CASLGRGSYEQYF
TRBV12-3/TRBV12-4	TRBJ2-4	CASSRDRNDRYIHYF
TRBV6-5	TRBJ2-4	CASTSRGHGFYIQYF
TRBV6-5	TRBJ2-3	CVSMHLGGPSTDTQYF
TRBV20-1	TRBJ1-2	CSAEAGGINGYIF
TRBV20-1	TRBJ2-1	CSASQGGEQFF
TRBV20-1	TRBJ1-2	CSASGGYDGYTF
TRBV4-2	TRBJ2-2	CASIQGAGWNTGELFF
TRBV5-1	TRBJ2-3	CASSLAPEGTYTQYF
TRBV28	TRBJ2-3	CASTRTVTQYF
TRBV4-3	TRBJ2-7	CASSQVSSGTYEQYF
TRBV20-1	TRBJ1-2	CSALPGRRGYGYTF
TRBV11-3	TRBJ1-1	CASSLGLSATEAFF
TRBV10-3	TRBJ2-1	CTISEGGRNNDQFF
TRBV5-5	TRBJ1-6	CASSFNWRLNSLIHF
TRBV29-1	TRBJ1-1	CSVVRDTEAFF
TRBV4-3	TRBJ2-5	CTIGRHRDSQETQYF
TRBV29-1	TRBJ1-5	CSVSGQGPWGQPQHF
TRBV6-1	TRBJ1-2	CASSEYRQGDHGYTF
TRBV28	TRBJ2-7	CASSLYNSDRAYEQYF
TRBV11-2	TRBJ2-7	CANSFTGGNEQYF
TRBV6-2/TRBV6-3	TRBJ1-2	CASSWHGVYGYTF
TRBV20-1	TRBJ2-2	CSARDRVTGESTEELFF
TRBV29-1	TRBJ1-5	CSVGGCNNQPQHF
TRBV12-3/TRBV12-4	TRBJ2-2	CASSLGGNTGELFF
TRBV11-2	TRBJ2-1	CASRVTRDAYNEKFF
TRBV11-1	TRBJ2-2	CAGSSPALAGVSGELFF
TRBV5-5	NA	CASRLGLVGGNEQYF
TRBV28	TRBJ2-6	CASSLRPGRRILGANVLTF
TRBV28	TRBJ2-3	CASIPGTMADTQYF
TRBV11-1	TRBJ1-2	CASNSQGPLYGYTF
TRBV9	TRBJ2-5	CVSSVRDRGAKTQYF
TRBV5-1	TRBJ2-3	CASSADSKIDTQYF
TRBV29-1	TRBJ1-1	CSARDRANIEAFF
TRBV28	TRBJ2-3	CASSSGQRGCTDTQYF
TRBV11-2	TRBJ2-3	CASSDGSSGSRTDTQYF
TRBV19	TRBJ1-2	CASSASGTAYRYTF
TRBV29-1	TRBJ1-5	CSVRQSSYSNQPQHF
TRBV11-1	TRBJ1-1	CASSRRENTEALF
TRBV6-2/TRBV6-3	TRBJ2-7	CASSILAGRSYEQYF
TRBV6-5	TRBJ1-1	CASSPPPSNTEVFF
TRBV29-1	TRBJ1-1	CSTRQDLNTEAIF
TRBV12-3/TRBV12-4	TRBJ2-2	CVSSRGTGELSF
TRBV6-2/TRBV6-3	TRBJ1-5	CASRRGGKEQPQHF
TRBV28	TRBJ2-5	CASSLESVWETQYF
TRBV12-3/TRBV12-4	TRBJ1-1	CASRVRGGPAAFF
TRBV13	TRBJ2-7	CASSLGVEFTYEQYF
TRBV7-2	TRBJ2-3	CASSLRGTGRDTQYF
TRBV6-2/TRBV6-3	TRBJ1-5	CASSIGYTDQPQHF
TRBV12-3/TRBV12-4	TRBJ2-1	CVISFSNEQFF
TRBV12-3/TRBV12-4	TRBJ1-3	CASKWEGFFTIYF